The 20 T cell receptor beta chains reported below all come from one sample, sequenced in a study of vaccination and CD4 T cells after COVID-19. The study sequenced cultured CD4+ T cell DNA using the Oncomine TCR Beta short-read assay. In TCRdb, the PCR reads were re-called with MiXCR into one record per CDR3 protein. The table has about 21,000 distinct CDR3 sequences, 47% seen once. Specified treatment: 10-day PBMC culture with coronavirus spike peptide pools or control peptides (ViraFEST assay). The antigens of these receptors remain unknown. The sequenced material came from cultured CD4+ T cells from blood. Source of these receptors: a human donor with COVID-19.

The V and J genes are TRBV6-1 and TRBJ2-7; unclear D gene. Per germline, CDR1 MNHNS and CDR2 SASEGT. The CDR3 spans 12 residues. Deletions cut 3 bases from V and 0 bases from J, with 3 bases between. The CDR3 loop is CASSDVSYEQYF. CDR3 nucleotide sequence: TGTGCCAGCAGTGACGTCTCCTACGAGCAGTACTTC.

The chain recombines TRBV9 with TRBJ2-5; D remains ambiguous. The CDR3 loop spans 12 amino acids. Germline V gene sequence: CDR1 SGDLS, CDR2 YYNGEE. V lost 0 bases and J lost 5, with 5 bases in between. The CDR3 region is CASSVGWETQYF. In DNA, the CDR3 is TGTGCCAGCAGCGTAGGTTGGGAGACCCAGTACTTC.

V gene TRBV7-9 combines with J gene TRBJ1-2; D may be TRBD1 (6 bases). The V and J ends lost 6 bases and 6 bases respectively, with 11 bases between them. The CDR3 sequence is 12 residues long. CDR1 and CDR2 from the germline V gene are SEHNR and FQNEAQ (reference sequence). The CDR3 DNA sequence: TGTGCCAGCAGAGCGAGACAGGATGGCTACACCTTC. Its translation is CASRARQDGYTF.

This chain connects TRBV7-9 to TRBJ2-2; D is perhaps TRBD1 (5 bases). Germline-derived CDR1 and CDR2 are SEHNR and FQNEAQ (reference sequence). Trimming left V 3 bases short and J 3 bases short, with 8 bases between. The CDR3 runs 14 residues. The CDR3 DNA reads as TGTGCCAGCAGCTTGGACACTTACACCGGGGAGCTGTTTTTT. Translation: CASSLDTYTGELFF.

This chain connects TRBV7-8 to TRBJ2-7; 7 bases fit TRBD2. Trimming removed 5 bases from V and 0 bases from J; junction bases left unmatched: 10. The CDR3 consists of 16 residues. Germline values: CDR1 SGHVS, CDR2 FQNEAQ. CDR3 in DNA: TGTGCCAGCAGCCCGCACCCTAGCGGAAGCTCCTACGAGCAGTACTTC. This gives the protein CASSPHPSGSSYEQYF.

The chain uses TRBV4-1 and TRBJ2-4, with 9 bases aligning to TRBD2. This CDR3 has 15 amino acids. The V segment lost 1 base and the J segment 6 bases; nucleotides outside the gene matches: 4. Germline values: CDR1 MGHRA, CDR2 YSYEKL. The CDR3 nucleotides read TGCGCCAGCAGCCAAGCCGGGACTAGCATAAACATTCAGTACTTC. It encodes CASSQAGTSINIQYF.

In its sample, this clonotype was seen a few times. V is TRBV5-1 and J is TRBJ1-1; no reliable D call. Germline CDR1 and CDR2: SGHRS and YFSETQ. The CDR3 spans 13 residues. Trimming removed 3 bases from V and 5 bases from J, with 11 bases in between. CDR3 DNA: TGCGCCAGCAGCTCTACACCCGGAACTGAAGCTTTCTTT. It encodes CASSSTPGTEAFF. The full variable domain, in which reference TRBV5-1 and TRBJ1-1 provide the parts outside the CDR3, is KAGVTQTPRYLIKTRGQQVTLSCSPISGHRSVSWYQQTPGQGLQFLFEYFSETQRNKGNFPGRFSGRQFSNSRSEMNVSTLELGDSALYLCASSSTPGTEAFFGQGTRLTVV.

This clonotype was detected a few times. The CDR3 sequence: CATTGGPVTGELFF. CDR3 sequence (DNA): TGTGCCACCACCGGCGGGCCGGTCACCGGGGAGCTGTTTTTT. The chain couples TRBV10-3 to TRBJ2-2; a weak D match, TRBD2 (5 bases). V lost 10 bases to trimming and J lost 4 bases, with 16 bases between them. Per the germline V gene, CDR1 is ENHRY and CDR2 is SYGVKD. The CDR3 contains 14 residues.

This clonotype was counted a single time. V gene TRBV12-3 or TRBV12-4 combines with J gene TRBJ1-2; D unclear. V lost 6 bases and J 0 bases, leaving 8 bases between the germline ends. The length of the CDR3 is 13 residues. The CDR3: CASSPTTNYGYTF. CDR3 DNA sequence: TGTGCCAGCAGCCCGACAACTAACTATGGCTACACCTTC.

V is TRBV11-3 and J is TRBJ2-5; D call uncertain. The ends were cut back, 5 bases at V and 5 bases at J, with 24 bases in the middle. The CDR3 extends over 17 amino acids. Germline assignment: CDR1 SGHNT and CDR2 YENEEA. The CDR3 DNA reads as TGTGCCAGCAGCAAAGGAGTAGCAGTCCAAGATAAGGAGACCCAGTACTTC. Its protein is CASSKGVAVQDKETQYF.

CDR3 nucleotides: TGTGCCAGCAGGCGACAGGGGCCTGAAGCTTTCTTT. Encoded protein: CASRRQGPEAFF. V is TRBV7-9 and J is TRBJ1-1; 8 nucleotides agree with TRBD1. Germline V gives CDR1 SEHNR, CDR2 FQNEAQ (reference sequence). V trimming: 6 bases; J trimming: 6 bases; junction bases outside the gene matches: 3. This CDR3 region has 12 residues.

The chain recombines TRBV11-3 with TRBJ1-5; no firm D call. The CDR3 has 18 amino acids. The germline V gene has CDR1 SGHNT and CDR2 YENEEA. Trimming stripped 1 base from V and 1 base from J, with 17 bases between. The DNA of the CDR3 is TGTGCCAGCAGCTTAGCCGAGGTTGTTAGCATAAGCAATCAGCCCCAGCATTTT. The encoded protein is CASSLAEVVSISNQPQHF.

The rearrangement joins TRBV20-1 to TRBJ2-7; D possibly corresponds to TRBD1 (5 bases). CDR1 is DFQATT, CDR2 SNEGSKA, per germline (reference sequence). Trimming took off 6 bases at V and 2 bases at J, with 17 bases between the two ends. The CDR3 spans 14 residues. For the CDR3, the DNA is TGCAGTGCCCAAAAGCCGACAGTTCCCTACGAGCAGTACTTC. Its protein product is CSAQKPTVPYEQYF.

The genes are TRBV6-5 and TRBJ2-1; D gene unclear. The CDR3 runs to 14 residues. In germline, CDR1 is MNHEY, CDR2 SVGAGI. The ends were cut back, 2 bases at V and 0 bases at J, with 5 bases in the middle. CDR3 DNA: TGTGCCAGCAGTTACAGAACCTCCTACAATGAGCAGTTCTTC. It is translated as CASSYRTSYNEQFF.

This clonotype has a handful of counts. The chain combines TRBV20-1 with TRBJ2-5; TRBD2 matches at 7 bases. The length of the CDR3 is 13 residues. From germline, CDR1 is DFQATT and CDR2 SNEGSKA (reference sequence). V shed 8 bases, J shed 2 bases, and the junction held 8 bases outside the gene matches. The CDR3 bases are TGCAGTACGACGGGGGGTGCTCAAGAGACCCAGTACTTC. It specifies CSTTGGAQETQYF.

The chain combines TRBV11-2 with TRBJ1-6, with TRBD1 as a possible D gene (6 bases). This CDR3 contains 15 residues. The V gene lost 3 bases and the J gene lost 5 bases, with 11 bases spanning the gap. CDR1 is SGHAT, CDR2 FQNNGV, per germline. In nucleotides, the CDR3 is TGTGCCAGCAGCTTCGGCGGACAGAATAATTCACCCCTCCACTTT. Translated: CASSFGGQNNSPLHF.

The V call is TRBV6-1, the J call TRBJ1-5, with a tentative D call TRBD1 (5 bases). V was clipped by 7 bases and J by 7 bases, with 14 bases between them. This CDR3 is built from 13 residues. In germline, CDR1 is MNHNS, CDR2 SASEGT. The CDR3 loop is CASTPPGGQPQHF. The CDR3 nucleotides read TGTGCCAGCACCCCCCCCGGGGGACAGCCCCAGCATTTT.

The gene calls are TRBV6-1 and TRBJ1-2; D not certain. This CDR3 has 13 residues. CDR1 is MNHNS, CDR2 SASEGT, per germline. V lost 8 bases and J lost 2, with 12 bases in between. In nucleotides, the CDR3 is TGTGCCAGCTTGGGATCTCCAAACTATGGCTACACCTTC. It yields the protein CASLGSPNYGYTF.

The genes are TRBV20-1 and TRBJ1-5; D gene uncertain. Germline CDR1 is DFQATT and CDR2 is SNEGSKA (reference sequence). The V and J ends lost 0 bases and 6 bases respectively, with 9 bases between them. The CDR3 totals 13 residues. CDR3 sequence reads: CSAREGPAQPQHF. CDR3 DNA sequence: TGCAGTGCTAGAGAGGGTCCGGCTCAGCCCCAGCATTTT.

The CDR3 nucleotides are TGTGCCAGCTCACTGGGGGGACAGACCTTTTATGGCTACACCTTC. It encodes CASSLGGQTFYGYTF. The chain carries TRBV18 and TRBJ1-2, with TRBD1 identical over 7 bases. Germline CDR1 and CDR2: KGHSH and LQKENI. V lost 4 bases to trimming and J lost 5 bases; unmatched junction nucleotides: 10. The CDR3 contains 15 residues.